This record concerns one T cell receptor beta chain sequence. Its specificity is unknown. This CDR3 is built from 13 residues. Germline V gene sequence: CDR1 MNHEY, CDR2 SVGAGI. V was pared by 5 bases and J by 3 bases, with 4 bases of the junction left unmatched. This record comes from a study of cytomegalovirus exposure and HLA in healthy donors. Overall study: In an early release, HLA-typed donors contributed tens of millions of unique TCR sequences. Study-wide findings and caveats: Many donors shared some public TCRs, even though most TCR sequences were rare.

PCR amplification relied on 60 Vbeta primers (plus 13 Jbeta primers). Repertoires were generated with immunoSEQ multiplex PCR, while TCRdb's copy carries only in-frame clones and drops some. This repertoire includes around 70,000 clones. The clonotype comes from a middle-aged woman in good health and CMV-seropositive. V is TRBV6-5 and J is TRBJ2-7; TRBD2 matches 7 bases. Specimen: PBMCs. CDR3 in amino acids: CASSVGLGYEQYF. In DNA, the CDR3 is TGTGCCAGCAGTGTAGGACTAGGCTACGAGCAGTACTTC.